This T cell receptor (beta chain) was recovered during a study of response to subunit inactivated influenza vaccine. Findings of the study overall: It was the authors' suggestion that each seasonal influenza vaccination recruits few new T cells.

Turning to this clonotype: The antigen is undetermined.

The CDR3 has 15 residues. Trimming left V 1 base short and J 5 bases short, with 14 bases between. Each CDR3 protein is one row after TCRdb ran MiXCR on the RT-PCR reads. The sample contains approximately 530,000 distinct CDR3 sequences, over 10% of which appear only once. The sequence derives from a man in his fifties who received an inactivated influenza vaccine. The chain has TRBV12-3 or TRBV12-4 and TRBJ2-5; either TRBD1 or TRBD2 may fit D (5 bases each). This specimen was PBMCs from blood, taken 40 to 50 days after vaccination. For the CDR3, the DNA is TGTGCCAGCAGTTTAGGATCCGGGACGGCGGAGACCCAGTACTTC. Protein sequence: CASSLGSGTAETQYF.